These T cell receptor beta chains were read from a single sample in a study of molecular identifiers for immune sequencing clone quantification. TCRdb fed the PCR reads into MiXCR, producing one record per CDR3 protein. The sample lists about 12,000 distinct CDR3 sequences; 15% to 20% were seen once. Sequencing was done on a sample of naive CD8+ T cells from blood, with Jurkat cell RNA spiked in. These receptors all come from a human donor in good health. Some libraries in this study had Jurkat cell RNA spiked in. CDR3s include the opening cysteine and the closing phenylalanine or tryptophan. Each record gives: J gene, D gene, V gene, clone size, CDR3 protein, CDR3 DNA. A D gene is named only where the DNA matches it firmly. Some rows have no size entry. The others give once, few or many, or a class for an expanded clone.

TRBJ1-2 TRBD1 TRBV5-6 few CASSLAGGIFYGYTF TGTGCCAGCAGCTTGGCAGGGGGCATCTTCTATGGCTACACCTTC
TRBJ2-7 . TRBV5-1 medium-sized CASSFGDEQYF TGCGCCAGCAGCTTCGGGGACGAGCAGTACTTC
TRBJ2-7 TRBD2 TRBV6-6 few CTSSEPSGSSYEQYF TGTACCAGCAGTGAACCTAGCGGGTCCTCCTACGAGCAGTACTTC
TRBJ2-1 TRBD2 TRBV7-2 many CASSLLLAGGSSYNEQFF TGTGCCAGCAGCTTACTACTAGCGGGAGGGAGCTCTTACAATGAGCAGTTCTTC
TRBJ2-3 . TRBV6-2/TRBV6-3 medium-sized CASSPSAGLSDTQYF TGTGCCAGCAGCCCGTCGGCGGGACTTTCGGATACGCAGTATTTT
TRBJ2-1 TRBD2 TRBV5-6 many CASSLAGGRRDNEQFF TGTGCCAGCAGCCTGGCGGGCGGGAGAAGGGACAATGAGCAGTTCTTC
TRBJ1-2 TRBD1 TRBV11-2 many CASSSYAGTGEYGYTF TGTGCCAGCAGCTCTTACGCCGGGACAGGGGAGTATGGCTACACCTTC
TRBJ1-5 . TRBV6-5 . CASSTGQFNQPQHF TGTGCCAGCAGCACAGGACAGTTCAATCAGCCCCAGCATTTT
TRBJ1-1 . TRBV12-3/TRBV12-4 few CASSFSTGLGVNTEAFF TGTGCCAGCAGTTTCTCAACAGGGTTGGGGGTAAACACTGAAGCTTTCTTT
TRBJ2-1 . TRBV9 . CASSVGGLEQFF TGTGCCAGCAGCGTAGGGGGGCTTGAGCAGTTCTTC
TRBJ2-2 TRBD2 TRBV6-6 many CASSGTSLNTGELFF TGTGCCAGCAGTGGGACTAGCCTCAACACCGGGGAGCTGTTTTTT
TRBJ2-5 . TRBV27 few CASSFSRQYQETQYF TGTGCCAGCAGTTTTAGTCGGCAGTACCAAGAGACCCAGTACTTC
TRBJ2-1 . TRBV11-3 many CASSLAVGGSYNEQFF TGTGCCAGCAGCTTAGCGGTTGGCGGTTCCTACAATGAGCAGTTCTTC
TRBJ1-3 . TRBV4-3 medium-sized CASSQDRQGLSGNTIYF TGCGCCAGCAGCCAAGATCGGCAGGGACTCTCTGGAAACACCATATATTTT
TRBJ2-5 . TRBV15 many CATSSPGSNQETQYF TGTGCCACCAGCAGTCCTGGGAGTAACCAAGAGACCCAGTACTTC
TRBJ2-7 . TRBV20-1 . CSARSALYEQYF TGCAGTGCTAGATCCGCCTTATACGAGCAGTACTTC
TRBJ2-2 TRBD2 TRBV9 few CASSVGDSGSFGELFF TGTGCCAGCAGCGTAGGGGATAGCGGGAGTTTCGGGGAGCTGTTTTTT
TRBJ2-2 . TRBV30 few CAWGGGRELFF TGTGCCTGGGGGGGTGGCCGGGAGCTGTTTTTT
TRBJ1-2 . TRBV28 few CASSFGGGYGYAF TGTGCCAGCAGTTTCGGAGGGGGGTATGGCTACGCCTTC
TRBJ2-2 TRBD2 TRBV4-1 many CASSHGQLAGGVTGELFF TGCGCCAGCAGCCACGGTCAACTAGCGGGAGGTGTCACCGGGGAGCTGTTTTTT
TRBJ2-1 . TRBV15 many CATSIGFHLLSSYNEQFF TGTGCCACCAGCATAGGGTTTCACTTACTGAGCTCCTACAATGAGCAGTTCTTC
TRBJ1-4 . TRBV5-1 many CASSFLPPLTAATGLSEKLFF TGCGCCAGCAGTTTCTTGCCGCCGTTGACGGCAGCTACCGGTCTAAGTGAAAAACTGTTTTTT
TRBJ2-3 . TRBV30 many CAWSLWVDSSTDTQYF TGTGCCTGGAGTCTATGGGTAGACAGTAGCACAGATACGCAGTATTTT
TRBJ1-6 TRBD1 TRBV23-1 medium-sized CASSHLTGEGSPLHF TGCGCCAGCAGTCACCTGACAGGGGAAGGCTCACCCCTCCACTTT
TRBJ2-7 TRBD1 TRBV19 . CASSGQGSPSYEQYF TGTGCCAGTAGCGGACAGGGGTCCCCCTCCTACGAGCAGTACTTC
TRBJ1-1 . TRBV11-2 few CASSLDGEGPRGTEAFF TGTGCCAGCAGCTTAGACGGAGAGGGGCCTCGAGGCACTGAAGCTTTCTTT
TRBJ2-5 . TRBV12-5 many CASASTEAPQETQYF TGTGCTAGTGCCTCGACAGAAGCCCCACAAGAGACCCAGTACTTC
TRBJ1-4 . TRBV6-5 medium-sized CASSYSTAQEKLFF TGTGCCAGCAGTTACTCGACGGCCCAGGAAAAACTGTTTTTT
TRBJ2-7 TRBD1 TRBV19 many CASSPAGGNYEQYF TGTGCCAGTAGTCCGGCAGGGGGAAACTACGAGCAGTACTTC
TRBJ1-6 . TRBV7-9 many CASSWGESSYNSPLHF TGTGCCAGCTCCTGGGGAGAGAGCTCCTATAATTCACCCCTCCACTTT
TRBJ1-4 TRBD1 TRBV7-9 . CTSSPGQGSEKLFF TGTACCAGCAGCCCAGGACAGGGAAGTGAAAAACTGTTTTTT
TRBJ2-2 TRBD2 TRBV6-5 medium-sized CASNTFVAGGGELFF TGTGCCAGCAATACCTTTGTAGCGGGAGGCGGGGAGCTGTTTTTT
TRBJ2-2 TRBD2 TRBV20-1 many CSAREDSGRENTGELFF TGCAGTGCTAGAGAAGATAGCGGGAGGGAAAACACCGGGGAGCTGTTTTTT
TRBJ2-1 TRBD2 TRBV3-1 many CASTSSGSGNEQFF TGTGCCAGCACTTCGAGCGGGAGTGGTAATGAGCAGTTCTTC
TRBJ2-7 . TRBV5-1 medium-sized CASSLKLEGFYEQYF TGCGCCAGCAGCTTAAAGTTAGAAGGATTCTACGAGCAGTACTTC
TRBJ1-3 . TRBV12-3/TRBV12-4 many CASSMGPGNTIYF TGTGCCAGCAGCATGGGACCTGGAAACACCATATATTTT
TRBJ1-1 . TRBV2 medium-sized CASSEALPRRGPRDTEAFF TGTGCCAGCAGTGAAGCGCTCCCGAGGCGGGGGCCCCGGGACACTGAAGCTTTCTTT
TRBJ2-7 . TRBV4-3 many CASSQDGGSGQYF TGCGCCAGCAGCCAAGATGGGGGCAGTGGGCAGTACTTC
TRBJ2-3 . TRBV19 medium-sized CATFFDTQYF TGTGCCACCTTCTTCGATACGCAGTATTTT
TRBJ1-1 . TRBV29-1 medium-sized CSGKVNTEAFF TGCAGCGGGAAGGTGAACACTGAAGCTTTCTTT
TRBJ2-7 . TRBV19 medium-sized CASSIPEGPNEQYF TGTGCCAGTAGTATTCCCGAGGGCCCCAACGAGCAGTACTTC
TRBJ2-7 TRBD2 TRBV29-1 medium-sized CSVAGLAGVYEQYF TGCAGCGTTGCGGGACTAGCGGGAGTCTACGAGCAGTACTTC
TRBJ2-5 . TRBV10-1 many CASSESTGLETQYF TGCGCCAGCAGTGAGTCGACTGGGTTGGAGACCCAGTACTTC
TRBJ2-1 . TRBV11-2 medium-sized CASSLDSRGQFF TGTGCCAGCAGCTTAGATTCCCGAGGGCAGTTCTTC
TRBJ2-7 . TRBV20-1 few CSARDVGVEQYF TGCAGTGCTAGAGATGTAGGGGTCGAGCAGTACTTC
TRBJ2-3 TRBD2 TRBV20-1 . CSARGCTGLAGEYTDTQYF TGCAGTGCTAGAGGATGCACGGGACTAGCGGGCGAATACACAGATACGCAGTATTTT
TRBJ1-2 . TRBV12-3/TRBV12-4 medium-sized CASSLARYHEGYTF TGTGCCAGCAGTTTAGCGCGGTACCACGAAGGCTACACCTTC
TRBJ2-1 TRBD1 TRBV5-1 many CASSWTGGPYNEQFF TGCGCCAGCAGCTGGACAGGGGGGCCCTACAATGAGCAGTTCTTC
TRBJ2-7 . TRBV20-1 . CSARDRAYKQHF TGCAGTGCCCGGGACCGGGCCTACAAGCAGCACTTC
TRBJ2-7 . TRBV4-3 . CASSPTDRPFERYF TGCGCCAGCAGCCCCACAGACAGACCCTTCGAGCGGTACTTC
TRBJ2-3 TRBD1 TRBV18 . CASSHPDRVDTRYF TGTGCCAGCTCACACCCGGACAGGGTGGATACGCGGTATTTT
TRBJ2-5 . TRBV24-1 many CATSDSTGKIQETQYF TGTGCCACCAGTGATAGTACCGGGAAGATACAAGAGACCCAGTACTTC